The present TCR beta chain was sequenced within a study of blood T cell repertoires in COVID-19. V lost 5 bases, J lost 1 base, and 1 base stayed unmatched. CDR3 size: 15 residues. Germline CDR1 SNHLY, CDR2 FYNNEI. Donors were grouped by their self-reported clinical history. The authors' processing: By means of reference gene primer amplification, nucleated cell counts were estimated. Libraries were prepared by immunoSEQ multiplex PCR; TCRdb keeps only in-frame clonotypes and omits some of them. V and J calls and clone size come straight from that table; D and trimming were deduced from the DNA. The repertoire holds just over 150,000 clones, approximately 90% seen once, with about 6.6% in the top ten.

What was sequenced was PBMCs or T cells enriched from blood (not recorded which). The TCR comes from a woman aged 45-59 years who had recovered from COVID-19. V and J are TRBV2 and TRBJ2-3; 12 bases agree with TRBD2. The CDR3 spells CASSRLAGGTDTQYF. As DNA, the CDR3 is TGTGCCAGCAGTCGACTAGCGGGGGGCACAGATACGCAGTATTTT.